These 16 T cell receptor beta chains came from one sample sequenced in a study of cytomegalovirus exposure and HLA in healthy donors. In the PCR, 60 Vbeta and 13 Jbeta primers were used. Measured with immunoSEQ multiplex PCR; TCRdb has only the in-frame clones, and not every one. The table shows 55,000 to 70,000 clones, with approximately 80% occurring only once. Source material: PBMCs. Receptor source: a male donor in good health and CMV-seronegative.

A single count supports this clone. This chain connects TRBV11-3 to TRBJ2-7; 8 bases fit TRBD2. Germline assignment: CDR1 SGHNT and CDR2 YENEEA. The CDR3 has 18 residues. Trimming removed 2 bases from V and 0 bases from J; junction bases left unmatched: 12. As DNA, the CDR3 is TGTGCCAGCAGCTTAACCCCACGGGGGGGCGGCCGCTCCTACGAGCAGTACTTC. It yields the protein CASSLTPRGGGRSYEQYF.

The gene calls are TRBV11-2 and TRBJ1-1, with D hard to call. This CDR3 region has 16 residues. The V gene's germline CDR1 is SGHAT and CDR2 FQNNGV. V was trimmed by 4 bases and J by 1 base, leaving 16 bases between them. The CDR3 sequence is CASSWNTPSGNTEAFF. The DNA for the CDR3 is TGTGCCAGCAGCTGGAACACGCCGTCAGGGAACACTGAAGCTTTCTTT.

The V and J genes are TRBV5-1 and TRBJ2-7; 12 bases match TRBD1. There are 16 residues in the CDR3. V lost 1 base and J lost 0; bases outside the gene matches: 2. The germline V gene encodes CDR1 SGHRS and CDR2 YFSETQ. The CDR3 DNA reads TGCGCCAGCAGCTTGCGGGACAGGGGGCTCTCCTACGAGCAGTACTTC. Translation: CASSLRDRGLSYEQYF.

CDR3 loop: CASSIGGSTYGYTF. CDR3 in DNA: TGTGCCAGTAGTATAGGGGGCAGCACATATGGCTACACCTTC. V gene TRBV19 combines with J gene TRBJ1-2; possibly TRBD1 for D (5 bases). This CDR3 spans 14 amino acids. The germline V and J ends were trimmed by 1 base and 5 bases, with 11 bases remaining between them. Germline V gene sequence: CDR1 LNHDA, CDR2 SQIVND (reference sequence).

This clone appeared a few times. The chain couples TRBV19 to TRBJ1-2, with 8 bases lining up with TRBD1. There are 13 residues in the CDR3. CDR1 and CDR2 (germline): LNHDA, SQIVND (reference sequence). V was clipped by 8 bases and J by 4 bases; unmatched bases: 6. The CDR3 sequence is CASSPGQAYGYTF. DNA for the CDR3: TGTGCCAGTTCGCCGGGACAGGCCTATGGCTACACCTTC.

This sequence joins TRBV5-4 and TRBJ1-6, with TRBD1 as a possible D gene (6 bases). Looked up from germline, CDR1 is SGHNT and CDR2 is YYREEE (reference sequence). This CDR3 region has 14 residues. Trimming removed 3 bases at V and 7 bases at J, with 11 bases between. The CDR3 loop is CASSSRQGNSPLHF. The CDR3 coding sequence is TGTGCCAGCAGCTCCCGCCAGGGGAATTCACCCCTCCACTTT.

V and J are TRBV28 and TRBJ2-2; TRBD2 aligns across 8 bases. The V and J ends lost 2 bases and 7 bases, in that order; junction bases with no gene match: 6. The CDR3 runs 15 residues. CDR1 is MDHEN and CDR2 is SYDVKM in the germline V gene. CDR3 sequence: CASSLRGGLGGELFF. The DNA for the CDR3 is TGTGCCAGCAGTTTACGGGGGGGCCTCGGCGGGGAGCTGTTTTTT.

The V call is TRBV29-1, the J call TRBJ1-1, with 8 bases aligning to TRBD1. Germline V gives CDR1 SQVTM, CDR2 ANQGSEA. This CDR3 is 16 amino acids long. Trimming at V came to 3 bases and at J to 2 bases, leaving 11 bases not matched to a gene. The CDR3 nucleotides read TGCAGCGTTGAGGAGGACAGGGTCGGGAGAAACACTGAAGCTTTCTTT. Translating gives CSVEEDRVGRNTEAFF.

This clone was counted a single time. The chain recombines TRBV7-9 with TRBJ1-2, with D perhaps matching TRBD1 (5 bases). This CDR3 comprises 15 residues. Trimming shortened V by 5 bases and J by 3 bases, and 16 bases separated the two germline ends. Germline-derived CDR1 and CDR2 are SEHNR and FQNEAQ (reference sequence). The CDR3 here is CASSRQEGRDYGYTF. CDR3 nucleotide sequence: TGTGCCAGCAGCCGCCAGGAGGGCAGGGACTATGGCTACACCTTC.

The chain employs TRBV2 and TRBJ1-1; D not resolved. Germline values: CDR1 SNHLY, CDR2 FYNNEI. This CDR3 is 15 amino acids long. V was pared by 1 base and J by 5 bases, with 14 bases between. The CDR3: CASSEEPLQSTEAFF. The CDR3 bases are TGTGCCAGCAGTGAAGAACCGTTACAGTCTACTGAAGCTTTCTTT.

This sequence joins TRBV13 and TRBJ1-1, with TRBD1 identical over 9 bases. Germline assignment: CDR1 PRHDT and CDR2 FYEKMQ (reference sequence). The CDR3 consists of 14 residues. Trimming cost V 5 bases and J 5 bases; bases outside gene matches: 6. The CDR3 sequence is CASSGPTGGTEAFF. The DNA for the CDR3 is TGTGCCAGCAGCGGACCGACAGGGGGAACTGAAGCTTTCTTT.

This clone was detected only once. The genes are TRBV2 and TRBJ1-1; maybe TRBD1 (5 bases). Germline V gives CDR1 SNHLY, CDR2 FYNNEI. Trimming cost V 4 bases and J 5 bases, with 14 bases left between them. The CDR3 is 14 residues long. In DNA form, the CDR3 reads TGTGCCAGCAGTGTAGGGCAGGGAGGGACTGAAGCTTTCTTT. Translating gives CASSVGQGGTEAFF.

V and J are TRBV4-1 and TRBJ2-3, with a tentative D call TRBD2 (6 bases). Germline CDR1 reads MGHRA; CDR2 reads YSYEKL. This CDR3 comprises 16 residues. Trimming removed 3 bases at V and 3 bases at J, with 16 bases between. In DNA, the CDR3 is TGCGCCAGCAGCCAGGTACGGGGGACCGAAACAGATACGCAGTATTTT. This sequence encodes CASSQVRGTETDTQYF.

This clone occurred once. This chain connects TRBV7-2 to TRBJ2-5, with TRBD2 identical over 7 bases. V shed 1 base, J shed 7 bases, and the junction held 12 bases outside the gene matches. The CDR3 runs to 16 residues. CDR1 SGHTA and CDR2 FQGNSA come from the germline V gene. The CDR3: CASSLDDTSVVSTQYF. Here the CDR3 DNA reads TGTGCCAGCAGCTTAGACGATACTAGCGTAGTGTCGACCCAGTACTTC.

This chain joins TRBV13 and TRBJ1-1, with 9 positions matching TRBD1. The V segment lost 4 bases and the J segment 0 bases; nucleotides outside the gene matches: 12. The CDR3 extends over 18 amino acids. CDR1 is PRHDT and CDR2 is FYEKMQ in the germline V gene (reference sequence). The CDR3 nucleotides read TGTGCCAGCAGCTCAAATTTGATCGGGACAGGGCTGAACACTGAAGCTTTCTTT. Translated, it gives CASSSNLIGTGLNTEAFF.

This chain's CDR3 is CSVGREEAEAFF. In DNA, the CDR3 is TGCAGCGTTGGGAGGGAGGAGGCTGAAGCTTTCTTT. The J gene is TRBJ1-1, the V gene TRBV29-1; D not resolved. V lost 4 bases and J lost 6, with 12 bases in between. Germline V gene data show CDR1 as SQVTM and CDR2 as ANQGSEA. CDR3 length: 12 amino acids.